The rows below give T cell receptor beta chains drawn from one sample of a study of shared clonotypes between healthy human individuals. Assay used: immunoSEQ multiplex PCR; TCRdb lists only in-frame clones, some missing. The table has 2.5 million or so clones, around nine tenths seen once. The sample comprised naive CD4+ T cells sorted from blood. All receptors come from a man between 18 and 29 years old in good health. Both conserved end residues are trimmed from each CDR3. Part of the rows lack a size; the others show once, few, many or a class for expanded clones.

CDR3,size,J,V
ASSQGIAYEQY,once,TRBJ2-7,TRBV7-2
ASSYRTGGEKLF,-,TRBJ1-4,TRBV6-1
ASSALAGESEQF,-,TRBJ2-1,TRBV5-1
ASSLGLAGEETQY,-,TRBJ2-5,TRBV5-4
ASSERGGASSYNEQF,-,TRBJ2-1,TRBV2
ASSYQGGGSNEKLF,-,TRBJ1-4,TRBV25-1
ASRGTGVEKLF,-,TRBJ1-4,TRBV2
ASSRRTGNTGELF,-,TRBJ2-2,TRBV5-1
ATSSLQGFFTEAF,once,TRBJ1-1,TRBV15
ASSAGGAANYGYT,-,TRBJ1-2,TRBV9
ASSSTSTDTQY,-,TRBJ2-3,TRBV7-2
ASSFGGLAGSKKY,-,TRBJ2-5,TRBV28
ASSYRRGDTEAF,-,TRBJ1-1,TRBV6-5
ASRWDRGLSYEQY,-,TRBJ2-7,TRBV6-1
AWSGKPFGEAF,-,TRBJ1-1,TRBV30
ASSPLGQITEAF,once,TRBJ1-1,TRBV18
ASSEAQTAWTQY,-,TRBJ2-5,TRBV2